A single sample is the source of the 30 T cell receptor beta chains below, sequenced in a study of blood T cell repertoires in COVID-19. This table comes from immunoSEQ multiplex PCR, and its TCRdb copy is limited to in-frame clones, with some not included. The table records about 250,000 clones, roughly 89% of them present only once. The sequenced sample consisted of PBMCs or T cells enriched from blood (not recorded which). These receptors came from a man aged 40-50 years who had recovered from COVID-19.

This clone was picked up one time. This rearrangement joins TRBV6-5 to TRBJ1-5; D is perhaps TRBD1 (6 bases). The CDR3 contains 15 residues. V shed 6 bases and J shed 0 bases, with 12 bases lying between them. CDR1 and CDR2 (germline): MNHEY, SVGAGI. CDR3 DNA sequence: TGTGCCAGCAGGGTCGGGACACCTAGCAATCAGCCCCAGCATTTT. It is translated as CASRVGTPSNQPQHF.

This rearrangement joins TRBV6-5 to TRBJ2-1; TRBD1 might be the D (6 bases). V was shortened by 8 bases and J by 9 bases, with 23 bases between the two germline ends. The CDR3 spans 15 residues. CDR1 is MNHEY and CDR2 is SVGAGI in the germline V gene. The CDR3 DNA follows: TGTGCCAGCGCCTTAGGGACACCCAGCTTCCGTGAGCAGTTCTTC. Encoded protein: CASALGTPSFREQFF.

Concerning this clone: This same CDR3 is encoded by further DNA sequences in the sample. This sequence joins TRBV7-9 and TRBJ2-1, with D perhaps TRBD1 (5 bases). Trimming shortened V by 0 bases and J by 8 bases, and 5 bases separated the two germline ends. Germline CDR1 is SEHNR and CDR2 is FQNEAQ (reference sequence). The CDR3 extends over 12 amino acids. CDR3 bases: TGTGCCAGCAGCTTAGCCAGGGATGAGCAGTTCTTC. Its translation is CASSLARDEQFF.

The V and J genes are TRBV19 and TRBJ1-4; D unresolved. Germline V gene data show CDR1 as LNHDA and CDR2 as SQIVND (reference sequence). Deletions cut 3 bases from V and 7 bases from J, with 12 bases between. The CDR3 consists of 14 residues. In DNA, the CDR3 is TGTGCCAGTAGTATGGGTGGTAACAGTGAAAAACTGTTTTTT. Its translation is CASSMGGNSEKLFF.

CDR3: CASSQVETALNTEAFF. CDR3 DNA sequence: TGTGCCAGCAGCCAAGTAGAGACAGCTTTGAACACTGAAGCTTTCTTT. The V gene is TRBV3-1 (or the pseudogene TRBV3-2), the J gene TRBJ1-1, with TRBD1 as a possible D gene (5 bases). This CDR3 is 16 amino acids long. Germline V gives CDR1 LGHDT, CDR2 YNNKEL (reference sequence). V was trimmed by 1 base and J by 0 bases, leaving 12 bases between them.

V is TRBV11-2 and J is TRBJ1-2, with D perhaps matching TRBD1 (6 bases). The V end lost 5 bases, the J end lost 1 base, and 8 bases lay between the germline ends. The length of the CDR3 is 13 residues. CDR1 is SGHAT and CDR2 is FQNNGV in the germline V gene. The CDR3 DNA reads TGTGCCAGCAGCCAGGACAGTAACTATGGCTACACCTTC. The encoded protein is CASSQDSNYGYTF.

CDR3 DNA sequence: TGTGCCAGCAACCCGGGACTAGCGACCCCCAATGAGCAGTTCTTC. This encodes CASNPGLATPNEQFF. This chain links TRBV6-5 with TRBJ2-1, with TRBD2 matching over 10 bases. Looked up from germline, CDR1 is MNHEY and CDR2 is SVGAGI. The V gene end was trimmed by 7 bases and the J gene end by 6 bases; junction bases not matched to a gene: 9. There are 15 residues in the CDR3.

This chain links TRBV18 with TRBJ2-7, with 8 bases fitting TRBD1. Germline CDR1 is KGHSH and CDR2 is LQKENI. The V segment lost 3 bases and the J segment 6 bases; nucleotides outside the gene matches: 13. The CDR3 is 16 amino acids. The chain's CDR3 is CASSPDSGQETGEQYF. The DNA of the CDR3 is TGTGCCAGCTCACCGGATTCGGGACAGGAGACGGGCGAGCAGTACTTC.

In DNA, the CDR3 is TGTGCCAGCAGTGCTCCGGGACAGTCCAATTCACCCCTCCACTTT. As protein: CASSAPGQSNSPLHF. This chain joins TRBV25-1 and TRBJ1-6, with 7 positions matching TRBD1. This CDR3 is built from 15 residues. The germline CDR1 and CDR2 sequences are MGHDK and SYGVNS. With 4 bases clipped from V and 7 bases from J, the junction kept 7 bases outside the gene matches.

The chain joins TRBV4-1 to TRBJ2-2, with 9 bases lining up with TRBD2. The CDR3 spans 20 residues. Looked up from germline, CDR1 is MGHRA and CDR2 is YSYEKL. Trimming took 0 bases from V and 2 from J; bases not matched to a gene: 13. In DNA form, the CDR3 reads TGCGCCAGCAGCCAAGACCTTTTATACCTAGCGGGACTTAACACCGGGGAGCTGTTTTTT. Its protein is CASSQDLLYLAGLNTGELFF.

The chain recombines TRBV30 with TRBJ2-3; D possibly corresponds to TRBD1 (6 bases). This CDR3 has 14 amino acids. Trimming took off 4 bases at V and 0 bases at J, with 11 bases between the two ends. CDR1 and CDR2 from the germline V gene are GTSNPN and SVGIG (reference sequence). CDR3 sequence (DNA): TGTGCCTGGACACAGGGAATAAGCACAGATACGCAGTATTTT. This encodes CAWTQGISTDTQYF. The whole variable domain, remainder taken from reference TRBV30 and TRBJ2-3, is SQTIHQWPATLVQPVGSPLSLECTVEGTSNPNLYWYRQAAGRGLQLLFYSVGIGQISSEVPQNLSASRPQDRQFILSSKKLLLSDSGFYLCAWTQGISTDTQYFGPGTRLTVL.

The CDR3 spells CASSFRPTGETQYF. The CDR3, as DNA: TGTGCCAGTAGTTTCAGACCAACGGGGGAGACCCAGTACTTC. V gene TRBV19 combines with J gene TRBJ2-5; weak D call: TRBD2 (5 bases). CDR1 is LNHDA, CDR2 SQIVND, per germline (reference sequence). There are 14 residues in the CDR3. The ends were cut back, 5 bases at V and 5 bases at J, with 15 bases in the middle.

V gene TRBV27 combines with J gene TRBJ1-1; a possible D gene is TRBD1 (5 bases). From germline, CDR1 is MNHEY and CDR2 SMNVEV (reference sequence). V was trimmed by 9 bases and J by 4 bases, leaving 21 bases between them. The CDR3 loop spans 15 amino acids. DNA for the CDR3: TGTGCCAGTTGGAAGAGCCACGGGGGAGTCACTGAAGCTTTCTTT. This sequence encodes CASWKSHGGVTEAFF.

V gene TRBV7-9 combines with J gene TRBJ2-3; 8 nucleotides agree with TRBD2. The CDR3 has 16 amino acids. Trimming cost V 5 bases and J 4 bases; bases outside gene matches: 11. CDR1 and CDR2 (germline): SEHNR, FQNEAQ (reference sequence). The CDR3 nucleotides are TGTGCCAGCAGCCCGGGGGGTCGCGGGGGGCCAGATACGCAGTATTTT. It specifies CASSPGGRGGPDTQYF.

This clone was observed once. CDR3 loop: CASSSIGTAYNEQFF. The CDR3 DNA sequence: TGTGCCAGCAGTTCCATAGGGACAGCTTACAATGAGCAGTTCTTC. V gene TRBV28 combines with J gene TRBJ2-1; 7 bases are shared with TRBD1. This CDR3 comprises 15 residues. Germline trimming cut 4 bases from V and 4 bases from J; bases unmatched to any gene: 7. Germline assignment: CDR1 MDHEN and CDR2 SYDVKM. The whole variable domain, remainder taken from reference TRBV28 and TRBJ2-1, is DVKVTQSSRYLVKRTGEKVFLECVQDMDHENMFWYRQDPGLGLRLIYFSYDVKMKEKGDIPEGYSVSREKKERFSLILESASTNQTSMYLCASSSIGTAYNEQFFGPGTRLTVL.

The CDR3 DNA reads TGTGCCAGCAGCAGGGAGGGGCGGGACTTTGAAAAACTGTTTTTT. It encodes CASSREGRDFEKLFF. The chain employs TRBV7-9 and TRBJ1-4, with D tentatively TRBD1 (5 bases). From germline, CDR1 is SEHNR and CDR2 FQNEAQ (reference sequence). The CDR3 has 15 residues. Deletions cut 5 bases from V and 7 bases from J, with 17 bases between.

The J gene is TRBJ1-4, the V gene TRBV27; 10 bases are a match to TRBD1. V dropped 5 bases and J dropped 11; count of bases not matched to a gene: 8. This CDR3 has 14 residues. CDR1 and CDR2 from the germline V gene are MNHEY and SMNVEV (reference sequence). The CDR3 reads CASSPRDRGRKLFF. The DNA of the CDR3 is TGTGCCAGCAGTCCCAGGGACAGGGGAAGGAAACTGTTTTTT.

The chain joins TRBV12-3 or TRBV12-4 to TRBJ2-2; no clear D gene. The V end was cut by 3 bases, the J end by 5 bases, with 7 bases between. The CDR3 is 13 residues long. This chain's CDR3 is CASSFRSTGELFF. The CDR3 DNA reads TGTGCCAGCAGTTTCAGGTCGACCGGGGAGCTGTTTTTT.

The chain is built from TRBV7-3 and TRBJ2-2, with 9 bases fitting TRBD2. After removal of 2 bases from V and 5 bases from J, the junction contained 9 bases not matched to a gene. This CDR3 comprises 17 residues. CDR1 and CDR2 from the germline V gene are SGHTA and FQGTGA. The CDR3: CASSLASGKGKTGELFF. Here the CDR3 DNA reads TGTGCCAGCAGCTTAGCTAGCGGGAAGGGGAAAACCGGGGAGCTGTTTTTT.

This clone has more than one count but fewer than ten. The V gene is TRBV4-1, the J gene TRBJ2-7; the match to TRBD1 covers 11 bases. The germline V gene encodes CDR1 MGHRA and CDR2 YSYEKL. Trimming at V came to 4 bases and at J to 6 bases, leaving 2 bases not matched to a gene. This CDR3 is 13 amino acids long. The CDR3 DNA is TGCGCCAGCAGCCTAGGGACAGGGGGCGAGCAGTACTTC. Translating it yields CASSLGTGGEQYF.

The CDR3 here is CASSFRQGAEGAFF. CDR3 nucleotide sequence: TGTGCCAGCAGCTTCAGACAGGGCGCCGAGGGTGCTTTCTTT. The gene calls are TRBV7-9 and TRBJ1-1; TRBD1 aligns across 7 bases. The CDR3 length is 14 residues. Germline lookup yields CDR1 SEHNR and CDR2 FQNEAQ (reference sequence). Germline trimming cut 3 bases from V and 11 bases from J; bases unmatched to any gene: 12.

The rearrangement uses TRBV7-2 and TRBJ1-2; 7 bases map to TRBD1. J gave up 5 bases and V 0 bases, and 12 bases lay outside the gene matches. This CDR3 is 17 amino acids long. Germline CDR1 and CDR2: SGHTA and FQGNSA. The CDR3: CASSLATGFPSGYGYTF. The CDR3 nucleotides are TGTGCCAGCAGCTTAGCGACAGGGTTCCCTTCTGGTTATGGCTACACCTTC.

This clone was picked up one time. This chain links TRBV7-2 with TRBJ1-5, with a tentative D call TRBD1 (5 bases). Germline V gene sequence: CDR1 SGHTA, CDR2 FQGNSA. V was trimmed by 2 bases and J by 3 bases, leaving 8 bases between them. This CDR3 spans 14 amino acids. CDR3 nucleotide sequence: TGTGCCAGCAGCTTACGGGGGTACAATCAGCCCCAGCATTTT. This gives the protein CASSLRGYNQPQHF. Full variable domain (outside the CDR3, taken from reference TRBV7-2 and TRBJ1-5): GAGVSQSPSNKVTEKGKDVELRCDPISGHTALYWYRQSLGQGLEFLIYFQGNSAPDKSGLPSDRFSAERTGGSVSTLTIQRTQQEDSAVYLCASSLRGYNQPQHFGDGTRLSIL.

This clone was observed a few times. The chain combines TRBV5-4 with TRBJ1-1, with D hard to call. Trimming left V 6 bases short and J 4 bases short, with 13 bases between. Looked up from germline, CDR1 is SGHNT and CDR2 is YYREEE (reference sequence). This CDR3 region has 13 residues. CDR3 sequence reads: CASTETDLTEAFF. The CDR3 DNA reads as TGTGCCAGCACCGAGACTGATCTCACTGAAGCTTTCTTT.

This chain uses TRBV6-6 with TRBJ1-4; D might be TRBD1 (6 bases). V lost 6 bases, J lost 4 bases, and 9 bases lay in between. CDR3 length: 13 residues. The germline gives CDR1 MNHNY, CDR2 SVGAGI (reference sequence). This CDR3 reads CASSQGFNEKLFF. The DNA of the CDR3 is TGTGCCAGCAGCCAGGGGTTTAATGAAAAACTGTTTTTT.

The chain carries TRBV19 and TRBJ2-5; tentatively, D is TRBD2 (6 bases). V dropped 6 bases and J dropped 3 bases, with 14 bases sitting between them. The CDR3 spans 14 residues. The germline gives CDR1 LNHDA, CDR2 SQIVND (reference sequence). The CDR3 coding sequence is TGTGCCAGTAGCACAGTCGGGAGCGAAGAGACCCAGTACTTC. This gives the protein CASSTVGSEETQYF.

The rearrangement joins TRBV27 to TRBJ1-1, with 9 bases identical to TRBD1. CDR1 is MNHEY and CDR2 is SMNVEV in the germline V gene (reference sequence). CDR3 length: 12 amino acids. Trimming cost V 4 bases and J 7 bases; bases outside gene matches: 1. CDR3 sequence reads: CASSSGQGEAFF. In DNA form, the CDR3 reads TGTGCCAGCAGTTCGGGACAGGGTGAAGCTTTCTTT.

The chain joins TRBV5-1 to TRBJ2-4; tentatively, D is TRBD2 (5 bases). The germline V gene encodes CDR1 SGHRS and CDR2 YFSETQ. CDR3 size: 17 residues. V lost 0 bases and J 8 bases, leaving 21 bases between the germline ends. The CDR3, as DNA: TGCGCCAGCAGCTTGGACAGCGGTCCTGTTAGTGGTTACATTCAGTACTTC. This sequence encodes CASSLDSGPVSGYIQYF.

This clone has just a few counts. The gene calls are TRBV2 and TRBJ1-6, with 7 bases that match TRBD1. CDR3 length: 18 residues. The junction had 13 bases not matched to a gene; V was cut back by 1 base and J by 7 bases. Germline V CDR1 and CDR2: SNHLY, FYNNEI. This CDR3 is CASSEVKPEGALNSPLHF. Here the CDR3 DNA reads TGTGCCAGCAGTGAAGTCAAGCCGGAGGGGGCCCTAAATTCACCCCTCCACTTT.

The V call is TRBV5-8, the J call TRBJ1-2, with 7 positions matching TRBD1. Looked up from germline, CDR1 is SGHTS and CDR2 is YDEGEE. CDR3 size: 15 residues. Trimming cost V 4 bases and J 8 bases; bases outside gene matches: 14. CDR3 bases: TGTGCCAGCAGCCTTGGGAAGGGGGCAAGAGGCGGCTACACCTTC. Translation gives CASSLGKGARGGYTF.